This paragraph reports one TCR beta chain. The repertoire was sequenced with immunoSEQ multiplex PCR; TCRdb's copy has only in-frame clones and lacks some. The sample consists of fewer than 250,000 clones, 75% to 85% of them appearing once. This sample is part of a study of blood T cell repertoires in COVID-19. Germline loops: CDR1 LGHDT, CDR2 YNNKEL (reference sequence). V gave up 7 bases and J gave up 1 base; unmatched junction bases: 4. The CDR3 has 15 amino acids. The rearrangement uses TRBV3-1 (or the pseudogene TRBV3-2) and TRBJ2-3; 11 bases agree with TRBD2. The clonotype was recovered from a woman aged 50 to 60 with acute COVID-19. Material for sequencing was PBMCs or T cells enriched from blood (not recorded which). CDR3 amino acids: CASTLGLAGTDTQYF. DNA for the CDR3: TGTGCCAGCACCCTGGGACTAGCGGGCACAGATACGCAGTATTTT.